The source of this TCR beta chain is a study of shared clonotypes between healthy human individuals. The germline gives CDR1 MGHRA, CDR2 YSYEKL. Trimming at V came to 4 bases and at J to 3 bases, leaving 9 bases not matched to a gene. This CDR3 has 16 residues. Profiled with immunoSEQ multiplex PCR; TCRdb holds only in-frame clones, not every one. The data contain some 2,100,000 clones, roughly 91% of them singletons. CD45RO negativity and positive selection for CCR7 defined naive CD8 cells, a population that excluded terminally differentiated effector memory CD45RA+ cells. The V and J genes are TRBV4-1 and TRBJ1-5; 7 nucleotides agree with TRBD1. The sample was naive CD8+ T cells from PBMCs. This TCR came from a man in his late teens or twenties in good health. Some clones in this sample may be carry-over from other donors' samples. CDR3 DNA sequence: TGCGCCAGCAGCCCCCTTCCAGGGGGAGACAATCAGCCCCAGCATTTT. The encoded protein is CASSPLPGGDNQPQHF.